A single sample gave rise to the 8 T cell receptor beta chains below, sequenced in a study of cytomegalovirus exposure and HLA in healthy donors. Generated by immunoSEQ multiplex PCR, the TCRdb table keeps only in-frame clones and is missing some. This table has more than 35,000 clones, 85% to 95% appearing once. Specimen: PBMCs. The receptors come from a young man in good health and CMV-seronegative.

This clone was observed once. The chain uses TRBV10-2 and TRBJ2-1; 7 nucleotides align to TRBD1. V gave up 7 bases and J gave up 8 bases; unmatched junction bases: 11. CDR3 length: 14 residues. CDR1 is WSHSY, CDR2 SAAADI, per germline. CDR3 in DNA: TGCGCCAGCATCGAAGGGGGCGCCGGCGATGAGCAGTTCTTC. Its protein is CASIEGGAGDEQFF.

This chain uses TRBV6-6 with TRBJ1-1, with a weak D call TRBD1 (5 bases). Germline-derived CDR1 and CDR2 are MNHNY and SVGAGI (reference sequence). Trimming pared 5 bases from V and 3 bases from J, leaving 13 bases between. The CDR3 is 14 amino acids. Here the CDR3 reads CASSLEDTYTEAFF. In DNA form, the CDR3 reads TGTGCCAGCAGTCTTGAGGACACTTACACTGAAGCTTTCTTT.

This chain joins TRBV30 and TRBJ1-1, with a tentative D call TRBD1 (5 bases). V gave up 4 bases and J gave up 1 base, with 7 bases separating them. This CDR3 has 12 residues. The germline V gene encodes CDR1 GTSNPN and CDR2 SVGIG (reference sequence). For the CDR3, the DNA is TGTGCCTGGAACGGGGGGAACACTGAAGCTTTCTTT. Protein: CAWNGGNTEAFF.

V and J are TRBV28 and TRBJ1-2; 12 bases line up with TRBD1. CDR3 length equals 18 residues. After removal of 2 bases from V and 4 bases from J, the junction contained 11 bases not matched to a gene. Germline lookup yields CDR1 MDHEN and CDR2 SYDVKM. The CDR3 DNA reads as TGTGCCAGCAGTTTACCTGGGACAGGGGGCCCCTTATCCTATGGCTACACCTTC. Translated: CASSLPGTGGPLSYGYTF.

The gene calls are TRBV6-5 and TRBJ1-6; weak D call: TRBD1 (6 bases). CDR3 length: 14 residues. Germline V gives CDR1 MNHEY, CDR2 SVGAGI. The V gene lost 2 bases and the J gene lost 9 bases, with 11 bases spanning the gap. The CDR3 nucleotides read TGTGCCAGCAGTTACACGGGGGGCGGTTCACCCCTCCACTTT. Protein sequence: CASSYTGGGSPLHF.

V gene TRBV5-4 combines with J gene TRBJ1-1; D is perhaps TRBD1 (5 bases). Germline values: CDR1 SGHNT, CDR2 YYREEE (reference sequence). The CDR3 loop spans 14 amino acids. The V gene lost 0 bases and the J gene lost 4 bases, with 10 bases spanning the gap. The CDR3 nucleotides are TGTGCCAGCAGCTTGGGACAAGGGGCCACTGAAGCTTTCTTT. Encoded protein: CASSLGQGATEAFF.

V gene TRBV5-4 combines with J gene TRBJ2-7, with 10 nucleotides matching TRBD2. Unmatched junction bases numbered 5, after V lost 0 bases and J lost 2 bases. CDR1 SGHNT and CDR2 YYREEE come from the germline V gene (reference sequence). The CDR3 is 16 residues long. The CDR3 DNA is TGTGCCAGCAGCTTGGGGCTAGCGGGAGCCGCCTACGAGCAGTACTTC. This translates into CASSLGLAGAAYEQYF.

The chain joins TRBV5-1 to TRBJ2-7; 8 positions match TRBD2. The CDR3 is 14 amino acids. Unmatched junction bases numbered 3, after V lost 4 bases and J lost 0 bases. Per the germline V gene, CDR1 is SGHRS and CDR2 is YFSETQ. The CDR3 region has the DNA TGCGCCAGCAGCCCGGCGGGGGGCTCCTACGAGCAGTACTTC. Its protein product is CASSPAGGSYEQYF.